Presented here are 9 T cell receptor beta chains from one specimen sequenced in a study of blood T cells in healthy people across ages. The second PCR ran roughly 7 to 12 cycles with a sample-barcoded 5' primer and J-beta primers. TCRdb recomputed calls from the 5' RACE reads with MiXCR, one row per CDR3 protein. The table includes around 580,000 distinct CDR3 sequences, 40% to 50% detected once. The specimen sequenced was blood. The receptors derive from a man older than 75 in good health.

This clonotype was detected many times. The chain uses TRBV7-9 and TRBJ2-3; D remains unclear. Trimming took 3 bases from V and 4 from J, leaving 11 bases between them. Germline CDR1 SEHNR, CDR2 FQNEAQ (reference sequence). The CDR3 length is 14 residues. CDR3 sequence: CASSLATGPDTQYF. Here the CDR3 DNA reads TGTGCCAGCAGCTTGGCTACTGGTCCAGATACGCAGTATTTT. Full variable domain (rest looked up from reference TRBV7-9 and TRBJ2-3): DTGVSQNPRHKITKRGQNVTFRCDPISEHNRLYWYRQTLGQGPEFLTYFQNEAQLEKSRLLSDRFSAERPKGSFSTLEIQRTEQGDSAMYLCASSLATGPDTQYFGPGTRLTVL.

In its sample, this clonotype was seen a few times. The chain is built from TRBV4-3 and TRBJ2-7, with no clear D. CDR1 and CDR2 (germline): LGHNA, YSLEER. The CDR3 sequence is 15 residues long. V gave up 4 bases and J gave up 3 bases, with 16 bases separating them. The chain's CDR3 is CASSPLRSSFYEQYF. CDR3 DNA: TGCGCCAGCAGCCCGCTTCGGTCGAGTTTCTACGAGCAGTACTTC.

V gene TRBV10-3 combines with J gene TRBJ1-2, with a tentative D call TRBD1 (5 bases). Germline V gene lookup returns CDR1 ENHRY and CDR2 SYGVKD. The CDR3 extends over 12 amino acids. V lost 0 bases, J lost 7 bases, and 6 bases lay in between. CDR3 region: CAISESGGGYTF. CDR3 sequence (DNA): TGTGCCATCAGTGAGTCGGGGGGTGGCTACACCTTC.

This sequence joins TRBV4-3 and TRBJ1-5; no definite D call. The CDR3 has 13 residues. Germline V gene lookup returns CDR1 LGHNA and CDR2 YSLEER. Trimming took 0 bases from V and 7 from J, leaving 7 bases between them. The CDR3 here is CASSQDLRQPQHF. CDR3 sequence (DNA): TGCGCCAGCAGCCAAGATCTCAGGCAGCCCCAGCATTTT.

This rearrangement joins TRBV7-9 to TRBJ1-1; TRBD1 agrees at 7 bases. The CDR3 runs to 14 residues. V trimming: 6 bases; J trimming: 4 bases; junction bases outside the gene matches: 8. Germline V lookup: CDR1 SEHNR, CDR2 FQNEAQ (reference sequence). In DNA form, the CDR3 reads TGTGCCAGCAGACCAACAGGGGAGAGCACTGAAGCTTTCTTT. Residues: CASRPTGESTEAFF. Variable domain in full (rest from reference TRBV7-9 and TRBJ1-1): DTGVSQNPRHKITKRGQNVTFRCDPISEHNRLYWYRQTLGQGPEFLTYFQNEAQLEKSRLLSDRFSAERPKGSFSTLEIQRTEQGDSAMYLCASRPTGESTEAFFGQGTRLTVV.

The gene calls are TRBV4-1 and TRBJ2-3; TRBD2 aligns across 10 bases. CDR1 is MGHRA and CDR2 is YSYEKL in the germline V gene. The CDR3 contains 16 residues. V shed 0 bases and J 5 bases; nucleotides not matched to a gene: 5. This CDR3 is CASSQEWLAGVDTQYF. The CDR3 bases are TGCGCCAGCAGCCAAGAATGGCTAGCGGGGGTAGATACGCAGTATTTT.

This chain uses TRBV7-2 with TRBJ2-3; D gene uncertain. Trimming shortened V by 5 bases and J by 2 bases, and 11 bases separated the two germline ends. The CDR3 consists of 14 residues. Per the germline V gene, CDR1 is SGHTA and CDR2 is FQGNSA. The CDR3 coding sequence is TGTGCCAGCAGCCCCAACCCCAACACAGATACGCAGTATTTT. Its protein is CASSPNPNTDTQYF.

Worth noting for this clonotype: The junction departs from the called germline gene at one end, perhaps through a read error. V is TRBV5-1 and J is TRBJ2-3; no reliable D call. Germline V gene lookup returns CDR1 SGHRS and CDR2 YFSETQ. The CDR3 is made up of 16 amino acids. The CDR3 sequence is CASNLVTGDSTDTQYF. As DNA, the CDR3 is TGCGCCAGCAACTTGGTGACGGGCGATAGCACAGATACGCAGTATTTT.

This clonotype was detected only a few times. The V and J genes are TRBV5-6 and TRBJ2-1; D is perhaps TRBD2 (7 bases). Per the germline V gene, CDR1 is SGHDT and CDR2 is YYEEEE. The CDR3 covers 16 residues. The V end lost 0 bases, the J end lost 4 bases, and 14 bases lay between the germline ends. The CDR3 nucleotides read TGTGCCAGCAGCTTGGAGGGGGGGGGACATTACAATGAGCAGTTCTTC. Translated, it gives CASSLEGGGHYNEQFF.